This section outlines one T cell receptor (beta chain) sequence together with its context. The sample belongs to a study of blood T cell repertoires in COVID-19. Study at large: In each case, the material was cDNA or gDNA derived from T cells, B-cell-depleted T cells, or PBMCs.

The CDR3 is 14 amino acids. V gave up 0 bases and J gave up 6 bases, with 11 bases separating them. Germline-derived CDR1 and CDR2 are SGHNT and YENEEA. Data came from immunoSEQ multiplex PCR; TCRdb stores just in-frame clones and leaves some out. Of about 87,000 clones listed, around 83% are singletons. Sequences were obtained from peripheral blood. This TCR was sampled from a woman in her sixties or seventies with acute or convalescent COVID-19. This chain connects TRBV11-3 to TRBJ1-1; D remains unclear. This CDR3 is CASSLDFGAAEAFF. The CDR3 DNA follows: TGTGCCAGCAGCTTAGATTTCGGTGCGGCTGAAGCTTTCTTT.